The rows below give T cell receptor beta chains drawn from one sample of a study of Tregs in tolerant kidney transplant recipients. Some clones are missing from TCRdb's copy, which holds only in-frame ones; the method was immunoSEQ multiplex PCR. The sample records about 240,000 clones, around 82% being singletons. Sequencing was performed on CD4+ T cells from blood. The receptor set was obtained from a human donor in good health. Both conserved end residues are part of each CDR3. A D gene is named only where the DNA matches it firmly. Clone size is not always given. Where it is, it says once, few, many or a class for expanded clones.

>TRBJ2-7|-|TRBD1|TRBV9
TGTGCCAGCAGCGTAGATCCGGGACAGGGCGGCGAGCAGTACTTC
CASSVDPGQGGEQYF
>TRBJ1-4|-|TRBD1|TRBV2
TGTGCCAGCCGAGGGACAGGGAATCTGTTTTTT
CASRGTGNLFF
>TRBJ2-2|few|TRBD1|TRBV30
TGTGCTTACGGTGAGGACAGGGGGTTGATGAGGACCGGGGAGCTGTTTTTT
CAYGEDRGLMRTGELFF
>TRBJ2-3|-|TRBD2|TRBV5-1
TGCGCCAGCAGCTTGGATGGCGGGAGAGATACGCAGTATTTT
CASSLDGGRDTQYF
>TRBJ2-6|-|-|TRBV5-1
TGCGCCAGCAGCTCGGACAGCCACAAAACCTCCTCTGGGGCCAACGTCCTGACTTTC
CASSSDSHKTSSGANVLTF
>TRBJ2-2|-|TRBD2|TRBV7-3
TGTGCCAGCAGCTTGGGAGGGACGTCCGGGGAGCTGTTTTTT
CASSLGGTSGELFF
>TRBJ1-1|-|TRBD1|TRBV19
TGTGCCAGTAGTATAGTACCGACAGGGCGGAACACTGAAGCTTTCTTT
CASSIVPTGRNTEAFF
>TRBJ1-2|-|TRBD1|TRBV11-2
TGTGCCAGCAGCTTAGATGGGGACAGGGGGCTTGTTGGCTACACCTTC
CASSLDGDRGLVGYTF
>TRBJ2-1|few|TRBD1|TRBV7-2
TGTGCCAGCAGCTTAGGGGGACAGGGCCGGGAGCAGTTCTTC
CASSLGGQGREQFF
>TRBJ2-1|-|TRBD2|TRBV2
TGTGCCAGCAGTGAATCCCTTGCGCCAGCGGGAGGGTTGGTCTTC
CASSESLAPAGGLVF
>TRBJ1-5|-|-|TRBV6-1
TGTGCCAGCACCCAGGGCAATCAGCCCCAGCATTTT
CASTQGNQPQHF
>TRBJ1-2|few|-|TRBV18
TGTGCCAGCTCACCACCGTGGCTGGGGGCGGATGGCTACACCTTC
CASSPPWLGADGYTF
>TRBJ2-1|once|-|TRBV5-1
TGCGCCAGCAGCTCATCGACGGGGAGTTACAATGAGCAGTTCTTC
CASSSSTGSYNEQFF
>TRBJ2-7|once|-|TRBV30
TGTGCCTGGACTTTTGGCTCCTACGAGCAGTACTTC
CAWTFGSYEQYF
>TRBJ2-7|-|TRBD1|TRBV6-5
TGTGCCAGCAGTTACTCGGGACAGGGGATCGAGCAGTACTTC
CASSYSGQGIEQYF
>TRBJ1-1|-|-|TRBV7-9
TGTGCCAGCAGCTTAGCAAGTACGGCTGAAGCTTTCTTT
CASSLASTAEAFF